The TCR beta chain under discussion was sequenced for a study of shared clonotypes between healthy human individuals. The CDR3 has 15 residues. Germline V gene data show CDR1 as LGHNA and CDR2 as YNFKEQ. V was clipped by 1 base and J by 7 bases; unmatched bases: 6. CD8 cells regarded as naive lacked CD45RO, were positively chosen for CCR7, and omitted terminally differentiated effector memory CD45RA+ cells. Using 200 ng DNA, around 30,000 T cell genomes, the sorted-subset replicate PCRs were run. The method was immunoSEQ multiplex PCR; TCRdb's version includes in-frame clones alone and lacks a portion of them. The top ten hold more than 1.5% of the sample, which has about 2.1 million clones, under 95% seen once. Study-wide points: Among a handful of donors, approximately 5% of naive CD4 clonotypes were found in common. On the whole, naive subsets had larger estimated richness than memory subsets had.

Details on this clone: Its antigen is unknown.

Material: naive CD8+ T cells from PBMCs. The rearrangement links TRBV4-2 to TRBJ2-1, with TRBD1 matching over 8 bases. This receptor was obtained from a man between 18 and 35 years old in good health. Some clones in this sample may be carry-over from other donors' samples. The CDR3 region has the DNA TGTGCCAGCAGCCAAGTTCACAGGGGGGCAAATGAGCAGTTCTTC. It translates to CASSQVHRGANEQFF.